These 28 T cell receptor beta chains came from one sample sequenced in a study of cytomegalovirus exposure and HLA in healthy donors. PCR used 60 Vbeta primers and 13 Jbeta primers. Libraries were prepared by immunoSEQ multiplex PCR; TCRdb keeps only in-frame clonotypes and omits some of them. The sample contains some 130,000 clones, around 80% of which appear only once. Material: PBMCs. The origin of the receptors is a female donor in good health and CMV-seronegative.

The genes are TRBV2 and TRBJ2-5; no definite D call. The CDR3 length is 13 residues. CDR1 is SNHLY and CDR2 is FYNNEI in the germline V gene. V was clipped by 4 bases and J by 0 bases, with 6 bases between them. The CDR3 is CASSVMYQETQYF. The CDR3 nucleotides are TGTGCCAGCAGTGTTATGTACCAAGAGACCCAGTACTTC.

The V and J genes are TRBV28 and TRBJ2-7; D is undetermined. This CDR3 is built from 14 residues. V lost 10 bases, J lost 3 bases, and 19 bases lay in between. Per the germline V gene, CDR1 is MDHEN and CDR2 is SYDVKM. The CDR3: CATWASGSYYEQYF. The CDR3 coding sequence is TGTGCCACCTGGGCGTCAGGATCTTACTACGAGCAGTACTTC. Combining the CDR3 with reference TRBV28 and TRBJ2-7 gives the whole variable domain DVKVTQSSRYLVKRTGEKVFLECVQDMDHENMFWYRQDPGLGLRLIYFSYDVKMKEKGDIPEGYSVSREKKERFSLILESASTNQTSMYLCATWASGSYYEQYFGPGTRLTVT.

The chain employs TRBV13 and TRBJ1-4, with D perhaps TRBD1 (5 bases). The germline V and J ends were trimmed by 0 bases and 15 bases, with 14 bases remaining between them. In germline, CDR1 is PRHDT, CDR2 FYEKMQ (reference sequence). The CDR3 loop spans 13 amino acids. CDR3 nucleotides: TGTGCCAGCAGCTTAGGCCTCGGGGGTCGAGTGTTTTTT. Residues: CASSLGLGGRVFF. Complete variable domain (other parts from reference TRBV13 and TRBJ1-4): AAGVIQSPRHLIKEKRETATLKCYPIPRHDTVYWYQQGPGQDPQFLISFYEKMQSDKGSIPDRFSAQQFSDYHSELNMSSLELGDSALYFCASSLGLGGRVFFGSGTQLSVL.

This clone was observed a single time. The chain couples TRBV7-3 to TRBJ2-5, with D perhaps matching TRBD2 (7 bases). V dropped 2 bases and J dropped 5 bases, with 12 bases sitting between them. Germline V gene sequence: CDR1 SGHTA, CDR2 FQGTGA. The CDR3 length is 14 residues. The CDR3 is CASSLLGGGETQYF. The CDR3, as DNA: TGTGCCAGCAGCTTATTAGGGGGAGGGGAGACCCAGTACTTC. Together with reference TRBV7-3 and TRBJ2-5, the CDR3 gives the full variable domain: GAGVSQTPSNKVTEKGKYVELRCDPISGHTALYWYRQSLGQGPEFLIYFQGTGAADDSGLPNDRFFAVRPEGSVSTLKIQRTERGDSAVYLCASSLLGGGETQYFGPGTRLLVL.

V and J are TRBV7-8 and TRBJ1-1, with TRBD1 identical over 8 bases. This CDR3 contains 15 residues. J lost 0 bases, V lost 5 bases, and 5 bases had no gene match. CDR1 and CDR2 (germline): SGHVS, FQNEAQ. For the CDR3, the DNA is TGTGCCAGCAGCCAGGGGGCGGGGATGAACACTGAAGCTTTCTTT. The encoded protein is CASSQGAGMNTEAFF.

This clone was detected once. J is TRBJ2-1 and V is TRBV9; 10 bases line up with TRBD2. CDR1 is SGDLS, CDR2 YYNGEE, per germline. Unmatched junction bases numbered 7, after V lost 8 bases and J lost 8 bases. The CDR3 covers 13 residues. The CDR3 nucleotides read TGTGCCAGGCTAGCGGGAGATTCGGATGAGCAGTTCTTC. Its translation is CARLAGDSDEQFF.

About this clone itself: Mismatch with germline at one junction end may stem from a read error. The chain recombines TRBV27 with TRBJ2-7, with D tentatively TRBD1 (8 bases). The germline V gene encodes CDR1 MNHEY and CDR2 SMNVEV (reference sequence). The CDR3 covers 14 residues. The CDR3 here is CASSLSTTSWDRNF. In nucleotides, the CDR3 is TGTGCCAGCAGTTTATCGACGACTAGCTGGGACAGGAACTTC.

V usage is TRBV15 and J usage is TRBJ1-5; 8 bases line up with TRBD1. The germline CDR1 and CDR2 sequences are LNHNV and YYDKDF (reference sequence). Trimming cost V 4 bases and J 0 bases; bases outside gene matches: 5. CDR3 length equals 16 residues. As DNA, the CDR3 is TGTGCCACCAGCATCAGGGGGCAGGTTAGCAATCAGCCCCAGCATTTT. As protein: CATSIRGQVSNQPQHF.

This chain links TRBV5-1 with TRBJ2-3; the D gene is possibly TRBD2 (7 bases). Germline CDR1 reads SGHRS; CDR2 reads YFSETQ. The CDR3 has 16 residues. V shed 0 bases and J shed 5 bases, with 16 bases lying between them. CDR3 bases: TGCGCCAGCAGCTTGGGGAACGGGGGGCTGGTAGATACGCAGTATTTT. Translation gives CASSLGNGGLVDTQYF.

The chain joins TRBV28 to TRBJ1-5; the D gene is possibly TRBD1 (5 bases). In germline, CDR1 is MDHEN, CDR2 SYDVKM. The CDR3 extends over 15 amino acids. Trimming pared 6 bases from V and 3 bases from J, leaving 15 bases between. CDR3 bases: TGTGCCAGCAGCGGCCCCGACAGTCTCAATCAGCCCCAGCATTTT. This translates into CASSGPDSLNQPQHF.

The chain links TRBV2 to TRBJ1-3; D ambiguous. Germline V CDR1 and CDR2: SNHLY, FYNNEI. The V gene lost 7 bases and the J gene lost 0 bases, with 10 bases spanning the gap. The CDR3 runs 14 residues. The CDR3 reads CASNNKYSGNTIYF. In DNA, the CDR3 is TGTGCCAGCAACAACAAATACTCTGGAAACACCATATATTTT. Combining the CDR3 with reference TRBV2 and TRBJ1-3 gives the whole variable domain EPEVTQTPSHQVTQMGQEVILRCVPISNHLYFYWYRQILGQKVEFLVSFYNNEISEKSEIFDDQFSVERPDGSNFTLKIRSTKLEDSAMYFCASNNKYSGNTIYFGEGSWLTVV.

This chain joins TRBV30 and TRBJ1-3; D gene unclear. Trimming stripped 4 bases from V and 0 bases from J, with 7 bases between. There are 13 residues in the CDR3. CDR1 is GTSNPN and CDR2 is SVGIG in the germline V gene (reference sequence). CDR3 in DNA: TGTGCCTGGATCGTTAACTCTGGAAACACCATATATTTT. Its translation: CAWIVNSGNTIYF.

The chain links TRBV2 to TRBJ2-7, with 7 bases that match TRBD2. Per germline, CDR1 SNHLY and CDR2 FYNNEI. This CDR3 comprises 14 residues. Trimming cost V 8 bases and J 2 bases; bases outside gene matches: 9. The CDR3 nucleotides are TGTGCCAGCCGGCGGGAGAACGGGGCCTACGAGCAGTACTTC. As protein: CASRRENGAYEQYF.

The V call is TRBV9, the J call TRBJ2-1; a weak D match, TRBD1 (6 bases). CDR3 length: 12 amino acids. V was clipped by 0 bases and J by 10 bases, with 8 bases between them. Germline values: CDR1 SGDLS, CDR2 YYNGEE. CDR3 nucleotide sequence: TGTGCCAGCAGCGTAGGAGGGGGAGAGCAGTTCTTC. Amino acid sequence: CASSVGGGEQFF.

The chain employs TRBV4-2 and TRBJ2-3, with D uncertain. CDR3 length equals 17 residues. Trimming stripped 4 bases from V and 4 bases from J, with 21 bases between. Germline V gene sequence: CDR1 LGHNA, CDR2 YNFKEQ. For the CDR3, the DNA is TGTGCCAGCAGCCCCAGGTCGGCCTCCTGGTCGGCAGATACGCAGTATTTT. Translated: CASSPRSASWSADTQYF.

J is TRBJ2-2 and V is TRBV11-3; 12 bases line up with TRBD2. Germline CDR1 reads SGHNT; CDR2 reads YENEEA. The length of the CDR3 is 18 residues. V lost 4 bases to trimming and J lost 0 bases; unmatched junction nucleotides: 6. Here the CDR3 reads CASSWTSGNIANTGELFF. The CDR3 nucleotides are TGTGCCAGCAGCTGGACTAGCGGGAATATCGCGAACACCGGGGAGCTGTTTTTT.

V and J are TRBV18 and TRBJ2-1, with 7 bases matching TRBD2. J lost 4 bases, V lost 3 bases, and 3 bases had no gene match. This CDR3 is built from 14 residues. Germline V gives CDR1 KGHSH, CDR2 LQKENI. CDR3 nucleotide sequence: TGTGCCAGCTCACCGGGGAGGGGATACAATGAGCAGTTCTTC. It codes for CASSPGRGYNEQFF.

This chain connects TRBV28 to TRBJ2-1; tentatively, D is TRBD1 (6 bases). V lost 5 bases and J lost 2, with 7 bases in between. The CDR3 consists of 13 residues. CDR1 MDHEN and CDR2 SYDVKM come from the germline V gene. CDR3 in amino acids: CASSGTTYNEQFF. For the CDR3, the DNA is TGTGCCAGCAGTGGGACAACCTACAATGAGCAGTTCTTC. Full variable domain (rest looked up from reference TRBV28 and TRBJ2-1): DVKVTQSSRYLVKRTGEKVFLECVQDMDHENMFWYRQDPGLGLRLIYFSYDVKMKEKGDIPEGYSVSREKKERFSLILESASTNQTSMYLCASSGTTYNEQFFGPGTRLTVL.

This clone was seen ten or more times. The chain has TRBV29-1 and TRBJ2-3; a weak D match, TRBD1 (5 bases). The CDR3 has 16 residues. CDR1 is SQVTM and CDR2 is ANQGSEA in the germline V gene. Trimming shortened V by 1 base and J by 3 bases, and 17 bases separated the two germline ends. Here the CDR3 reads CSVEGGVREGTDTQYF. In DNA form, the CDR3 reads TGCAGCGTTGAAGGGGGCGTGCGAGAAGGAACAGATACGCAGTATTTT.

The chain uses TRBV29-1 and TRBJ1-1, with D maybe TRBD1 (5 bases). V was pared by 4 bases and J by 0 bases, with 9 bases between. The CDR3 spans 13 residues. The germline CDR1 and CDR2 sequences are SQVTM and ANQGSEA. The CDR3 protein is CSVVRGMNTEAFF. DNA of the CDR3: TGCAGCGTTGTAAGGGGCATGAACACTGAAGCTTTCTTT.

The J gene is TRBJ2-7, the V gene TRBV5-1; TRBD1 might be the D (5 bases). The germline V gene encodes CDR1 SGHRS and CDR2 YFSETQ. This CDR3 is built from 15 residues. V shed 4 bases and J shed 7 bases, with 21 bases lying between them. The CDR3, as DNA: TGCGCCAGCAGCCCGCAGGGTTCCGACCCTCGGGAGCAGTACTTC. Translation: CASSPQGSDPREQYF.

The chain uses TRBV4-2 and TRBJ2-5, with D tentatively TRBD1 (5 bases). V lost 0 bases and J lost 4, with 15 bases in between. This CDR3 comprises 16 residues. CDR1 LGHNA and CDR2 YNFKEQ come from the germline V gene. CDR3: CASSQDGASSSETQYF. The CDR3, as DNA: TGTGCCAGCAGCCAAGATGGGGCCTCTTCCTCAGAGACCCAGTACTTC.

CDR3 amino acids: CASSQESGALNEQFF. For the CDR3, the DNA is TGCGCCAGCAGCCAAGAAAGCGGGGCTCTCAATGAGCAGTTCTTC. The rearrangement links TRBV4-3 to TRBJ2-1, with TRBD2 identical over 7 bases. J was trimmed by 6 bases and V by 0 bases; bases with no gene match: 5. Germline CDR1 reads LGHNA; CDR2 reads YSLEER. This CDR3 is 15 amino acids long.

Only a few counts were recorded for this clone. This chain joins TRBV4-1 and TRBJ1-1, with a possible D match to TRBD1 (6 bases). The CDR3 runs to 19 residues. Per the germline V gene, CDR1 is MGHRA and CDR2 is YSYEKL. Trimming took off 1 base at V and 6 bases at J, with 27 bases between the two ends. This chain's CDR3 is CASSQGILRSGTLNPEAFF. The CDR3, as DNA: TGCGCCAGCAGCCAAGGAATCCTAAGATCTGGGACATTGAATCCTGAAGCTTTCTTT.

The table lists this clone with a few counts. This chain links TRBV28 with TRBJ2-7, with D perhaps matching TRBD2 (6 bases). The CDR3 loop spans 12 amino acids. CDR1 MDHEN and CDR2 SYDVKM come from the germline V gene. V was shortened by 9 bases and J by 5 bases, with 14 bases between the two germline ends. CDR3 residues: CASTPGENEQYF. The CDR3 region has the DNA TGTGCCAGTACCCCGGGGGAGAACGAGCAGTACTTC. The whole variable domain, filled in from reference TRBV28 and TRBJ2-7, reads DVKVTQSSRYLVKRTGEKVFLECVQDMDHENMFWYRQDPGLGLRLIYFSYDVKMKEKGDIPEGYSVSREKKERFSLILESASTNQTSMYLCASTPGENEQYFGPGTRLTVT.

CDR3 DNA: TGCGCCAGCAGCTCGGGACAGGCGGGTAATTCACCCCTCCACTTT. Translated: CASSSGQAGNSPLHF. The chain is built from TRBV5-1 and TRBJ1-6; the match to TRBD1 covers 8 bases. The CDR3 is made up of 15 amino acids. CDR1 and CDR2 from the germline V gene are SGHRS and YFSETQ. The J segment lost 6 bases and the V segment lost 3 bases, leaving 5 bases of the junction unmatched.

This chain connects TRBV7-2 to TRBJ2-7, with 13 bases fitting TRBD2. From germline, CDR1 is SGHTA and CDR2 FQGNSA. The junction had 4 bases not matched to a gene; V was cut back by 5 bases and J by 0 bases. The CDR3 spans 16 residues. In DNA form, the CDR3 reads TGTGCCAGCAGCGGTCGGACTAGCGGGAGCTCCTACGAGCAGTACTTC. Its translation: CASSGRTSGSSYEQYF.

J is TRBJ2-1 and V is TRBV7-9, with D hard to call. The CDR3 is 13 amino acids. The V end was cut by 4 bases, the J end by 4 bases, with 8 bases between. CDR1 and CDR2 from the germline V gene are SEHNR and FQNEAQ (reference sequence). The CDR3 DNA reads as TGTGCCAGCAGCTCAAACACGTACAATGAGCAGTTCTTC. This gives the protein CASSSNTYNEQFF. Looking up the rest from reference TRBV7-9 and TRBJ2-1 gives the full variable domain: DTGVSQNPRHKITKRGQNVTFRCDPISEHNRLYWYRQTLGQGPEFLTYFQNEAQLEKSRLLSDRFSAERPKGSFSTLEIQRTEQGDSAMYLCASSSNTYNEQFFGPGTRLTVL.